Listed here are 32 T cell receptor beta chains from one sample, sequenced in a study of long-term antiretroviral therapy in people with HIV. The assay used was immunoSEQ (version v3.0), run at survey level. The protocol was immunoSEQ multiplex PCR, while the TCRdb copy is restricted to in-frame clones and leaves out a portion. This table holds about 43,000 clones, roughly 86% found once. The starting material was unsorted PBMCs, obtained 0.1 years before starting antiretroviral therapy. These receptors were obtained from a woman aged 45-65 years with HIV.

The chain is built from TRBV5-1 and TRBJ1-3; D perhaps matches TRBD1 (6 bases). Trimming shortened V by 0 bases and J by 0 bases, and 10 bases separated the two germline ends. CDR1 SGHRS and CDR2 YFSETQ come from the germline V gene. The CDR3 has 16 amino acids. This chain's CDR3 is CASSLGQASSGNTIYF. CDR3 coding DNA: TGCGCCAGCAGCTTGGGACAGGCGAGCTCTGGAAACACCATATATTTT.

This clone was seen just once. In nucleotides, the CDR3 is TGCAGCGTCGTACAGGGTTCCGGGACTAATGAAAAACTGTTTTTT. This translates into CSVVQGSGTNEKLFF. The V and J genes are TRBV29-1 and TRBJ1-4, with a tentative D call TRBD1 (6 bases). V gave up 6 bases and J gave up 2 bases, with 16 bases separating them. Germline V gene sequence: CDR1 SQVTM, CDR2 ANQGSEA. The CDR3 is made up of 15 amino acids.

The J gene is TRBJ1-2, the V gene TRBV27; D might be TRBD1 (6 bases). Per the germline V gene, CDR1 is MNHEY and CDR2 is SMNVEV (reference sequence). CDR3 length equals 15 residues. V shed 5 bases and J shed 8 bases, with 21 bases lying between them. Written as DNA, the CDR3 is TGTGCCAGCAGTAAAACACCAGGGGAGATCAAGGGCTACACCTTC. This codes for CASSKTPGEIKGYTF.

The J gene is TRBJ1-5, the V gene TRBV12-5, with 7 positions matching TRBD1. Looked up from germline, CDR1 is LGHNT and CDR2 is FRNRAP. V lost 1 base to trimming and J lost 5 bases; unmatched junction nucleotides: 5. This CDR3 has 15 amino acids. The CDR3 protein is CASGLGQQGHQPQHF. The DNA for the CDR3 is TGTGCTAGTGGTTTGGGTCAACAGGGGCATCAGCCCCAGCATTTT.

The gene calls are TRBV29-1 and TRBJ1-1, with D hard to call. V lost 4 bases and J lost 1, with 10 bases in between. The CDR3 loop spans 13 amino acids. Germline CDR1 and CDR2: SQVTM and ANQGSEA. The CDR3 DNA reads as TGCAGCGTTGTGGCCTTAGGGAACACTGAAGCTTTCTTT. Translated: CSVVALGNTEAFF.

The chain links TRBV11-2 to TRBJ1-6, with a weak D call TRBD1 (6 bases). V gave up 0 bases and J gave up 3 bases, with 9 bases separating them. There are 16 residues in the CDR3. Germline CDR1 SGHAT, CDR2 FQNNGV. This CDR3 is CASSLEGGGYNSPLHF. The CDR3 DNA is TGTGCCAGCAGCTTAGAGGGGGGCGGCTATAATTCACCCCTCCACTTT.

The V call is TRBV5-6, the J call TRBJ1-6; 7 bases line up with TRBD1. This CDR3 comprises 15 residues. The germline CDR1 and CDR2 sequences are SGHDT and YYEEEE. V shed 5 bases, J shed 9 bases, and the junction held 11 bases outside the gene matches. CDR3 in amino acids: CASSISDRAGSPLHF. The CDR3 DNA reads as TGTGCCAGCAGTATCTCTGACAGGGCGGGTTCACCCCTCCACTTT.

The rearrangement joins TRBV6-6 to TRBJ1-1; 8 nucleotides match TRBD1. Germline values: CDR1 MNHNY, CDR2 SVGAGI (reference sequence). The CDR3 runs to 13 residues. With V trimmed by 10 bases and J by 3 bases, 7 bases remained unmatched. Here the CDR3 DNA reads TGTGCCACAGGGGGCGAGGATTACACTGAAGCTTTCTTT. This codes for CATGGEDYTEAFF.

This clone was seen once. This sequence joins TRBV2 and TRBJ1-3; TRBD1 might be the D (5 bases). V was trimmed by 7 bases and J by 1 base, leaving 11 bases between them. The CDR3 covers 14 residues. Germline CDR1 reads SNHLY; CDR2 reads FYNNEI. The DNA for the CDR3 is TGTGCCAGCACCGATCCAGGGTCTGGAAACACCATATATTTT. As protein: CASTDPGSGNTIYF.

The chain recombines TRBV6-1 with TRBJ2-1; D unclear. The CDR3 covers 14 residues. Germline values: CDR1 MNHNS, CDR2 SASEGT. Trimming removed 2 bases at V and 3 bases at J, with 8 bases between. CDR3 loop: CASSESSRYNEQFF. The DNA of the CDR3 is TGTGCCAGCAGTGAAAGTTCCCGCTACAATGAGCAGTTCTTC.

This rearrangement joins TRBV11-2 to TRBJ1-4, with TRBD1 identical over 7 bases. CDR3 size: 14 residues. The ends lost 1 base at V and 7 bases at J; junction bases unmatched: 3. Germline V gene data show CDR1 as SGHAT and CDR2 as FQNNGV. The CDR3 nucleotides read TGTGCCAGCAGCTTAGTAACAGGGGTTGAAAAACTGTTTTTT. This encodes CASSLVTGVEKLFF.

This clone was counted only a few times. The chain is built from TRBV7-8 and TRBJ1-5; D is undetermined. The CDR3 is 15 residues long. Trimming took off 3 bases at V and 3 bases at J, with 12 bases between the two ends. CDR1 and CDR2 (germline): SGHVS, FQNEAQ. The CDR3, as DNA: TGTGCCAGCAGCTTTTCCCGGTTCCCCAATCAGCCCCAGCATTTT. Translated, it gives CASSFSRFPNQPQHF.

The table lists this clone with a few counts. The chain carries TRBV10-3 and TRBJ1-4; D is ambiguous. Trimming pared 10 bases from V and 6 bases from J, leaving 18 bases between. CDR1 and CDR2 (germline): ENHRY, SYGVKD. The CDR3 loop spans 14 amino acids. The CDR3 coding sequence is TGTGCCACCAGAGACCAATCCGCAGATGAAAAACTGTTTTTT. It specifies CATRDQSADEKLFF.

This clone came up once. The chain recombines TRBV7-9 with TRBJ2-7, with D possibly TRBD1 on 6 matching bases. The V end was cut by 5 bases, the J end by 6 bases, with 11 bases between. The CDR3 extends over 12 amino acids. Germline V CDR1 and CDR2: SEHNR, FQNEAQ (reference sequence). CDR3: CASSHPGAEQYF. DNA of the CDR3: TGTGCCAGCAGCCATCCAGGGGCCGAGCAGTACTTC.

The V call is TRBV5-4, the J call TRBJ2-5; possibly TRBD2 for D (5 bases). Germline CDR1 reads SGHNT; CDR2 reads YYREEE (reference sequence). Trimming took off 2 bases at V and 5 bases at J, with 10 bases between the two ends. The CDR3 runs 13 residues. Here the CDR3 DNA reads TGTGCCAGCAGCTTTGAGGAGGACGAGACCCAGTACTTC. Translation: CASSFEEDETQYF.

The V gene is TRBV9, the J gene TRBJ2-7, with D hard to call. V was shortened by 0 bases and J by 9 bases, with 10 bases between the two germline ends. The germline gives CDR1 SGDLS, CDR2 YYNGEE. The CDR3 is 12 residues long. CDR3 amino acids: CASSVGATRQYF. CDR3 sequence (DNA): TGTGCCAGCAGCGTAGGGGCTACGAGGCAGTACTTC.

Of note for this clone: Compared with germline, one end of the junction differs, possibly owing to a read error. The rearrangement links TRBV14 to TRBJ1-4, with D unclear. The CDR3 runs to 15 residues. Germline V lookup: CDR1 SGHDN, CDR2 FVKESK. The CDR3 DNA is TGTGCCAGCAGCAAAGACCCTGGGGCTAATGAAAAACTGTTTTTT. Its protein is CASSKDPGANEKLFF.

The genes are TRBV7-9 and TRBJ2-3; D is unclear. The CDR3 sequence is 12 residues long. Per germline, CDR1 SEHNR and CDR2 FQNEAQ (reference sequence). Trimming took 0 bases from V and 7 from J, leaving 5 bases between them. CDR3 nucleotide sequence: TGTGCCAGCAGCTTAGCGGGCTATACGCAGTATTTT. This codes for CASSLAGYTQYF.

The genes are TRBV9 and TRBJ1-6; tentatively, D is TRBD1 (5 bases). Germline V lookup: CDR1 SGDLS, CDR2 YYNGEE. The CDR3 runs 16 residues. V was clipped by 4 bases and J by 2 bases, with 13 bases between them. CDR3 sequence: CASSFRDSAYNSPLHF. The CDR3 DNA reads as TGTGCCAGCAGCTTCCGGGACTCTGCCTATAATTCACCCCTCCACTTT.

The chain joins TRBV7-3 to TRBJ1-1, with TRBD1 matching 7 bases. V shed 5 bases, J shed 1 base, and the junction held 7 bases outside the gene matches. CDR3 size: 15 residues. Per germline, CDR1 SGHTA and CDR2 FQGTGA. The CDR3 loop is CASSLRRTGNTEAFF. Here the CDR3 DNA reads TGTGCCAGCAGCCTCCGAAGGACAGGGAACACTGAAGCTTTCTTT.

The chain combines TRBV27 with TRBJ1-2, with D unresolved. The V end was cut by 5 bases, the J end by 8 bases, with 18 bases between. Germline V lookup: CDR1 MNHEY, CDR2 SMNVEV (reference sequence). This CDR3 comprises 14 residues. The chain's CDR3 is CASSPRLRYGGYTF. The DNA for the CDR3 is TGTGCCAGCAGTCCCCGTCTGAGGTATGGGGGCTACACCTTC.

A few counts support this clone. This rearrangement joins TRBV14 to TRBJ2-7, with D maybe TRBD2 (6 bases). The CDR3 totals 14 residues. V dropped 4 bases and J dropped 0 bases, with 10 bases sitting between them. CDR1 is SGHDN, CDR2 FVKESK, per germline. The CDR3 spells CASSRRDFSYEQYF. The CDR3 DNA reads TGTGCCAGCAGCCGCAGGGACTTCTCCTACGAGCAGTACTTC.

The chain carries TRBV6-4 and TRBJ1-2; unclear D gene. V was shortened by 5 bases and J by 2 bases, with 9 bases between the two germline ends. This CDR3 is 13 amino acids long. CDR1 is MRHNA and CDR2 is SNTAGT in the germline V gene. CDR3 bases: TGTGCCAGCAGTCAAAACAAAAACTATGGCTACACCTTC. As protein: CASSQNKNYGYTF.

The chain carries TRBV5-1 and TRBJ2-1, with D unresolved. Germline V lookup: CDR1 SGHRS, CDR2 YFSETQ. V was clipped by 0 bases and J by 7 bases, with 8 bases between them. The CDR3 has 13 amino acids. The CDR3 nucleotides are TGCGCCAGCAGCTTGGCCCTCGATAATGAGCAGTTCTTC. This encodes CASSLALDNEQFF.

There are a few counts of this clone. The chain joins TRBV7-6 to TRBJ1-1; 9 bases align to TRBD1. Germline CDR1 reads SGHVS; CDR2 reads FNYEAQ. The V segment lost 5 bases and the J segment 11 bases; nucleotides outside the gene matches: 9. The CDR3 loop spans 13 amino acids. The CDR3 nucleotides are TGTGCCAGCAGCCCCCAGACAGGGGGGGATGCTTTCTTT. This codes for CASSPQTGGDAFF. Complete variable domain (other parts from reference TRBV7-6 and TRBJ1-1): GAGVSQSPRYKVTKRGQDVALRCDPISGHVSLYWYRQALGQGPEFLTYFNYEAQQDKSGLPNDRFSAERPEGSISTLTIQRTEQRDSAMYRCASSPQTGGDAFFGQGTRLTVV.

The chain couples TRBV19 to TRBJ1-5, with 10 bases aligning to TRBD1. This CDR3 has 16 amino acids. With 3 bases clipped from V and 1 base from J, the junction kept 3 bases outside the gene matches. Germline CDR1 is LNHDA and CDR2 is SQIVND (reference sequence). CDR3 nucleotides: TGTGCCAGTAGTATGACAGGGGGCCTAAGCAATCAGCCCCAGCATTTT. Translation: CASSMTGGLSNQPQHF.

The genes are TRBV21-1 and TRBJ1-5. TRBV21-1 is tagged as a pseudogene. This CDR3 has 16 residues. DNA for the CDR3: TGTGCCAGCAGCCTAAATAATGGGTTAGGCTATCAGCCCCAGCATTTT. Translation gives CASSLNNGLGYQPQHF.

CDR3 bases: TGTGCCAGCAGCGGTTACTGGGGACCTTACTACGAGCAGTACTTC. It yields the protein CASSGYWGPYYEQYF. The rearrangement uses TRBV27 and TRBJ2-7, with D possibly called TRBD1 or TRBD2 (5 bases each). The V and J ends lost 6 bases and 3 bases respectively, with 18 bases between them. The germline CDR1 and CDR2 sequences are MNHEY and SMNVEV (reference sequence). The CDR3 length is 15 residues.

V gene TRBV9 combines with J gene TRBJ1-2, with a possible D match to TRBD1 (6 bases). CDR1 is SGDLS, CDR2 YYNGEE, per germline. V was shortened by 0 bases and J by 4 bases, with 7 bases between the two germline ends. CDR3 length: 13 residues. The CDR3 DNA is TGTGCCAGCAGCGTAGACAGGGCCTATGGCTACACCTTC. Its translation is CASSVDRAYGYTF.

The chain recombines TRBV14 with TRBJ2-7; no reliable D call. The ends were cut back, 2 bases at V and 2 bases at J, with 4 bases in the middle. The V gene's germline CDR1 is SGHDN and CDR2 FVKESK. The CDR3 sequence is 12 residues long. CDR3 nucleotide sequence: TGTGCCAGCAGCCAATCAACCTACGAGCAGTACTTC. Translated, it gives CASSQSTYEQYF.

The chain links TRBV5-1 to TRBJ2-2; D unclear. CDR3 length: 13 residues. CDR1 SGHRS and CDR2 YFSETQ come from the germline V gene. The V and J ends lost 0 bases and 10 bases respectively, with 10 bases between them. CDR3 protein: CASSLDGAPELFF. CDR3 sequence (DNA): TGCGCCAGCAGCTTGGACGGTGCTCCGGAGCTGTTTTTT.

The chain has TRBV19 and TRBJ2-2, with TRBD2 as a possible D gene (5 bases). Germline loops: CDR1 LNHDA, CDR2 SQIVND (reference sequence). Trimming took 3 bases from V and 5 from J, leaving 13 bases between them. This CDR3 is 15 amino acids long. DNA of the CDR3: TGTGCCAGTAGTATTTCAGGAGGAGGTACCGGGGAGCTGTTTTTT. Residues: CASSISGGGTGELFF.